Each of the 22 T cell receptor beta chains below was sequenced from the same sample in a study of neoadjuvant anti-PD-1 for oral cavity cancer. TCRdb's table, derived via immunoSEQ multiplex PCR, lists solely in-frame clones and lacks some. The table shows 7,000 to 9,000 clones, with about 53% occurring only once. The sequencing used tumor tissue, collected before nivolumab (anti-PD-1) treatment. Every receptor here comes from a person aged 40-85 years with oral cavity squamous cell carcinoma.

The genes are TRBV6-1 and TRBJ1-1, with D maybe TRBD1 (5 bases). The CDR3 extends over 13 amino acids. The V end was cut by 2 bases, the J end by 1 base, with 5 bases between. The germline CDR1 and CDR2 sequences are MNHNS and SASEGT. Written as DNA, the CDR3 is TGTGCCAGCAGTGAAAGGGGGAACACTGAAGCTTTCTTT. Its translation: CASSERGNTEAFF.

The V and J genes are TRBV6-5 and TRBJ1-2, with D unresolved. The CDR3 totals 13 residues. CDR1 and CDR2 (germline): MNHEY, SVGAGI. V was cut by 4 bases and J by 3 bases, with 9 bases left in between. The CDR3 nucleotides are TGTGCCAGCAGTTCTGACGGATACTATGGCTACACCTTC. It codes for CASSSDGYYGYTF.

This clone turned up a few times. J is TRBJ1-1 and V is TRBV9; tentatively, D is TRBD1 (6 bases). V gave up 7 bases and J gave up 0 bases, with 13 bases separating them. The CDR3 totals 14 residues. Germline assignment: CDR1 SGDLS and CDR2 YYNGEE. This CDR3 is CASARDTVNTEAFF. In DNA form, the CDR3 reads TGTGCCAGCGCCCGGGACACAGTGAACACTGAAGCTTTCTTT.

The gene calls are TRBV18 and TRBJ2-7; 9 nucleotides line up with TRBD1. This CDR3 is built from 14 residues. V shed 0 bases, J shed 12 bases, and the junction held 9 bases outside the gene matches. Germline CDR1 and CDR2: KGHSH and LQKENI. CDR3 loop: CASSPPPGQGRPYF. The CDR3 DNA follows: TGTGCCAGCTCACCACCGCCGGGACAGGGCCGACCGTACTTC.

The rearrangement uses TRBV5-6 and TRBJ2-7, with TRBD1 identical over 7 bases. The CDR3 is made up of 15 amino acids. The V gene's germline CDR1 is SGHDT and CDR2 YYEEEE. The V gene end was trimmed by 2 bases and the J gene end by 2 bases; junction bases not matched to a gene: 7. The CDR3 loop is CASSFLAGGPYEQYF. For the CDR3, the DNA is TGTGCCAGCAGCTTTCTGGCAGGGGGTCCCTACGAGCAGTACTTC.

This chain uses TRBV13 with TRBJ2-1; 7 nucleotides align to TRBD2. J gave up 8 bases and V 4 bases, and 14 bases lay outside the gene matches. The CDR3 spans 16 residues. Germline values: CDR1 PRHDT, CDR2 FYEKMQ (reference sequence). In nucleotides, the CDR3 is TGTGCCAGCAGCTCGGGAGTCACGGGGGAGGGTCATGAGCAGTTCTTC. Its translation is CASSSGVTGEGHEQFF.

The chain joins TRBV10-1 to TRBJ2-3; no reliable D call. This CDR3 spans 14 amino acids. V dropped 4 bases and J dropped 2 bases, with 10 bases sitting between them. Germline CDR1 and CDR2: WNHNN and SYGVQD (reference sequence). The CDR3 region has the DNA TGCGCCAGCAGTGTGTCGGTTTCCACAGATACGCAGTATTTT. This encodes CASSVSVSTDTQYF.

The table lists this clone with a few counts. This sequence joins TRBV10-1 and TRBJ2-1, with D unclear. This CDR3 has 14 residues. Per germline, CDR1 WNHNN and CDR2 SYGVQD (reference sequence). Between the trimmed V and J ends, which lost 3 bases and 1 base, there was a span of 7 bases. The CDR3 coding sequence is TGCGCCAGCAGTGACAGGCTTTCCTACAATGAGCAGTTCTTC. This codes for CASSDRLSYNEQFF.

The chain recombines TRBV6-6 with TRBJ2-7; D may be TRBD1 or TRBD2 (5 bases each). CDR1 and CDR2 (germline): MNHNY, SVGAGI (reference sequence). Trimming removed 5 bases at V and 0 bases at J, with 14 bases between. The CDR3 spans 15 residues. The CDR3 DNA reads TGTGCCAGCAGTCCCGGGACGGTCTTCTCCTACGAGCAGTACTTC. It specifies CASSPGTVFSYEQYF.

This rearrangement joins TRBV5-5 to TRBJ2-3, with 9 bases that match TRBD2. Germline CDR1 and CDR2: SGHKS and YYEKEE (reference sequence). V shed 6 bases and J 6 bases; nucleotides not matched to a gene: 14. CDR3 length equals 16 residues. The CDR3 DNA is TGTGCCAGCAACCCGGGGTGGACTAGCGCGGGGGATACGCAGTATTTT. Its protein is CASNPGWTSAGDTQYF.

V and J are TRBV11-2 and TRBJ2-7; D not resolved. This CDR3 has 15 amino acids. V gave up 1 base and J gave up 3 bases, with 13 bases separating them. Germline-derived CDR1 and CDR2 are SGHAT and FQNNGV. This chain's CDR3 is CASSLGPGSGYEQYF. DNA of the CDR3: TGTGCCAGCAGCTTAGGCCCCGGAAGTGGCTACGAGCAGTACTTC.

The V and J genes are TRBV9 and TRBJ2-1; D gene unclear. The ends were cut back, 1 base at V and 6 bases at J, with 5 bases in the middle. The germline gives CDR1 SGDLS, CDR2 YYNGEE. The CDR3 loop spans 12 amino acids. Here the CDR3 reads CASSVRVNEQFF. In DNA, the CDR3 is TGTGCCAGCAGCGTAAGGGTCAATGAGCAGTTCTTC.

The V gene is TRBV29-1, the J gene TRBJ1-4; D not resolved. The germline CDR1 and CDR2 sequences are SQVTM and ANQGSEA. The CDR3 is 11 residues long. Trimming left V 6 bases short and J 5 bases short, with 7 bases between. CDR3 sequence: CSVGWNEKLFF. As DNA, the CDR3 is TGCAGCGTCGGCTGGAATGAAAAACTGTTTTTT.

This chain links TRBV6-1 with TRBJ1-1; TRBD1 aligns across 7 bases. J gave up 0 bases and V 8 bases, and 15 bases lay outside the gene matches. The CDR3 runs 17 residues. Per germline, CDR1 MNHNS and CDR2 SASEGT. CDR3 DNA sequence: TGTGCCAGCGGTGCGCGCGGGACAGCTAAAGTGAACACTGAAGCTTTCTTT. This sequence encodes CASGARGTAKVNTEAFF.

CDR3 loop: CASRLAAYEQYF. The CDR3 nucleotides are TGTGCCAGCAGACTAGCGGCTTACGAGCAGTACTTC. This chain joins TRBV6-6 and TRBJ2-7, with 8 bases identical to TRBD2. The germline gives CDR1 MNHNY, CDR2 SVGAGI (reference sequence). The CDR3 is 12 amino acids. V was pared by 6 bases and J by 4 bases, with 2 bases of the junction left unmatched.

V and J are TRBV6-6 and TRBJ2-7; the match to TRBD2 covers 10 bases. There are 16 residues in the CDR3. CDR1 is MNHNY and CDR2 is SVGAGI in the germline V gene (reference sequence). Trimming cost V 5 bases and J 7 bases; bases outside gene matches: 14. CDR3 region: CASSPPGGLAGEEQYF. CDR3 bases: TGTGCCAGCAGTCCGCCGGGAGGGCTAGCGGGAGAAGAGCAGTACTTC.

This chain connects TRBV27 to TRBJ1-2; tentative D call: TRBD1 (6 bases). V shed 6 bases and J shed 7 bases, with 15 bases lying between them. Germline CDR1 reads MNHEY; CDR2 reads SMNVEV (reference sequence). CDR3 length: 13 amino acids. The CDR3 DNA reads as TGTGCCAGCAGACTAGGGGGGCTAGGTGGCTACACCTTC. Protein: CASRLGGLGGYTF.

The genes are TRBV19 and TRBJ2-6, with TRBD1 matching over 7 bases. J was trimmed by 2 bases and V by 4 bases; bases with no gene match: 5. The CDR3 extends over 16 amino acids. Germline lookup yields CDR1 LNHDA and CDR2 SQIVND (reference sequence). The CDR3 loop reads CASSTGGAAGANVLTF. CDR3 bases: TGTGCCAGTAGTACAGGGGGTGCCGCTGGGGCCAACGTCCTGACTTTC.

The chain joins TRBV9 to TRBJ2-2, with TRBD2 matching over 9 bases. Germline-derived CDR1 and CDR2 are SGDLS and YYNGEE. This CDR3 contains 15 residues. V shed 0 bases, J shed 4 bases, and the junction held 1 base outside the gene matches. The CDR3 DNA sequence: TGTGCCAGCAGCGTAGAACTAGCGGGCACCGGGGAGCTGTTTTTT. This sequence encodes CASSVELAGTGELFF.

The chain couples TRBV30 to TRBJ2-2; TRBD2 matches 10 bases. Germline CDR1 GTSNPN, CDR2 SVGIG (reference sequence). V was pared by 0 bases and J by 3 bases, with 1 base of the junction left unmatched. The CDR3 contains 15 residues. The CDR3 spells CAWSVAGGDTGELFF. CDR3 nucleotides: TGTGCCTGGAGTGTAGCGGGAGGGGACACCGGGGAGCTGTTTTTT. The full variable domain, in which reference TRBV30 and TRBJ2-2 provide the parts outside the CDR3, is SQTIHQWPATLVQPVGSPLSLECTVEGTSNPNLYWYRQAAGRGLQLLFYSVGIGQISSEVPQNLSASRPQDRQFILSSKKLLLSDSGFYLCAWSVAGGDTGELFFGEGSRLTVL.

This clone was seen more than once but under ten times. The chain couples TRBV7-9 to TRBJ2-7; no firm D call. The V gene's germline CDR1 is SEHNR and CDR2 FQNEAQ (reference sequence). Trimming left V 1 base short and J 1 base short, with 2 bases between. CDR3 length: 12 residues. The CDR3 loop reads CASSLESYEQYF. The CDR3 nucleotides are TGTGCCAGCAGCTTAGAGTCCTACGAGCAGTACTTC.

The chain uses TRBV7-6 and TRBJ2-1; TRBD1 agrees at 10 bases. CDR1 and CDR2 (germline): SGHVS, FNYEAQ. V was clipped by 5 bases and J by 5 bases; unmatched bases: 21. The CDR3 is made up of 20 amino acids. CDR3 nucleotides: TGTGCCAGCAGCCCTGAAAGAGACAGGGGGCGCGGAGTTGAAGACAATGAGCAGTTCTTC. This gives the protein CASSPERDRGRGVEDNEQFF.